Each of the 7 T cell receptor beta chains below was sequenced from the same sample in a study of T cells in localized non-small cell lung cancer. Libraries were prepared by immunoSEQ multiplex PCR; TCRdb keeps only in-frame clonotypes and omits some of them. The table shows about 1,600 clones, with over 15% occurring only once. This material consisted of normal lung tissue next to the tumor, taken before any cancer treatment. These receptors were obtained from a male donor aged 60 or over with stage III squamous cell lung carcinoma.

This clone is medium-sized by share. V gene TRBV11-3 combines with J gene TRBJ1-1; weak D call: TRBD1 (6 bases). The CDR3 consists of 16 residues. The V end was cut by 5 bases, the J end by 4 bases, with 20 bases between. The V gene's germline CDR1 is SGHNT and CDR2 YENEEA. The CDR3 DNA reads TGTGCCAGCAGCCGCCACGAGAGGGGGAAGAGCACTGAAGCTTTCTTT. Translated, it gives CASSRHERGKSTEAFF.

The chain uses TRBV29-1 and TRBJ1-3; no clear D. Germline-derived CDR1 and CDR2 are SQVTM and ANQGSEA. CDR3 length: 13 residues. CDR3 bases: TGCAGTGTACGGAGTGGGTCTGGAAACACCATATATTTT. This translates into CSVRSGSGNTIYF.

The J gene is TRBJ2-7, the V gene TRBV18; no clear D gene. In germline, CDR1 is KGHSH, CDR2 LQKENI. Between the trimmed V and J ends, which lost 1 base and 5 bases, there was a span of 6 bases. The CDR3 is 12 residues long. CDR3 coding DNA: TGTGCCAGCTCACCACGGGCAGACGAGCAGTACTTC. Translated: CASSPRADEQYF.

This clone is labeled as medium-sized. V gene TRBV11-3 combines with J gene TRBJ1-2; TRBD1 matches at 10 bases. The CDR3 consists of 16 residues. V lost 3 bases, J lost 1 base, and 5 bases stayed unmatched. Germline V gene data show CDR1 as SGHNT and CDR2 as YENEEA. CDR3 region: CASSLEGTGVNYGYTF. The CDR3 DNA sequence: TGTGCCAGCAGCTTGGAAGGGACAGGGGTTAACTATGGCTACACCTTC.

This CDR3 is CASSLDRRLYEQYF. CDR3 in DNA: TGCGCCAGCAGCTTGGACAGGAGACTTTACGAGCAGTACTTC. V gene TRBV5-1 combines with J gene TRBJ2-7; weak D call: TRBD1 (5 bases). Germline loops: CDR1 SGHRS, CDR2 YFSETQ. Trimming shortened V by 0 bases and J by 4 bases, and 11 bases separated the two germline ends. This CDR3 spans 14 amino acids.

This clone was seen a few times. The chain joins TRBV11-3 to TRBJ1-1, with D possibly TRBD1 on 6 matching bases. The germline V gene has CDR1 SGHNT and CDR2 YENEEA. Deletions cut 1 base from V and 11 bases from J, with 26 bases between. The CDR3 length is 17 residues. The CDR3 here is CASSLGSPRGADGGAFF. The CDR3 nucleotides are TGTGCCAGCAGCTTAGGGTCACCCCGGGGGGCCGACGGGGGTGCTTTCTTT.

Judged by abundance, this clone is medium-sized. The chain joins TRBV11-3 to TRBJ1-2, with D unresolved. This CDR3 has 15 amino acids. The V and J ends lost 5 bases and 3 bases respectively, with 16 bases between them. Germline V gene data show CDR1 as SGHNT and CDR2 as YENEEA. Written as DNA, the CDR3 is TGTGCCAGCAGCCCCCAAGGACGAGGATACTATGGCTACACCTTC. As protein: CASSPQGRGYYGYTF.